This passage covers 6 T cell receptor beta chains from one sample sequenced in a study of technical replicates of blood from several donors. The data were produced by immunoSEQ multiplex PCR, yet TCRdb's version contains in-frame clones alone and is incomplete. Among tens of thousands of clones listed, roughly 96% were seen once. Sample: T cells isolated from PBMCs. The receptor source for this set is a human donor in good health.

CDR3 sequence: CASSPGQSAGANVLTF. CDR3 nucleotides: TGTGCCAGCAGCCCAGGACAGTCCGCTGGGGCCAACGTCCTGACTTTC. The gene calls are TRBV9 and TRBJ2-6, with a possible D match to TRBD1 (6 bases). From germline, CDR1 is SGDLS and CDR2 YYNGEE. The V gene lost 4 bases and the J gene lost 2 bases, with 13 bases spanning the gap. The length of the CDR3 is 16 residues.

This sequence joins TRBV5-1 and TRBJ2-7; a weak D match, TRBD2 (6 bases). V was clipped by 0 bases and J by 6 bases, with 10 bases between them. The CDR3 totals 13 residues. From germline, CDR1 is SGHRS and CDR2 YFSETQ. The CDR3 coding sequence is TGCGCCAGCAGCTTGGCCCGGGGGAGCGAGCAGTACTTC. It specifies CASSLARGSEQYF.

V and J are TRBV10-3 and TRBJ2-7, with D tentatively TRBD2 (5 bases). Per germline, CDR1 ENHRY and CDR2 SYGVKD. CDR3 length: 16 amino acids. V shed 3 bases and J shed 3 bases, with 18 bases lying between them. The CDR3 nucleotides read TGTGCCATCAGTGAATCTATGAAAGCGGCCTTCTACGAGCAGTACTTC. It is translated as CAISESMKAAFYEQYF.

The chain joins TRBV13 to TRBJ2-1, with 9 bases lining up with TRBD1. The CDR3 runs to 14 residues. The V gene's germline CDR1 is PRHDT and CDR2 FYEKMQ (reference sequence). Unmatched junction bases numbered 8, after V lost 5 bases and J lost 9 bases. CDR3 sequence reads: CASSGGTGNGEQFF. In DNA, the CDR3 is TGTGCCAGCAGCGGAGGGACAGGGAATGGTGAGCAGTTCTTC.

V usage is TRBV20-1 and J usage is TRBJ2-7; D not certain. Germline CDR1 and CDR2: DFQATT and SNEGSKA (reference sequence). The CDR3 is made up of 11 amino acids. Trimming stripped 3 bases from V and 5 bases from J, with 8 bases between. CDR3 sequence reads: CSASRSNEQYF. The CDR3 coding sequence is TGCAGTGCTAGTCGGTCCAACGAGCAGTACTTC.

The chain has TRBV4-3 and TRBJ2-3, with no clear D. CDR1 LGHNA and CDR2 YSLEER come from the germline V gene. V was cut by 0 bases and J by 4 bases, with 11 bases left in between. The CDR3 loop spans 15 amino acids. CDR3 in amino acids: CASSQDQNLPDTQYF. CDR3 nucleotide sequence: TGCGCCAGCAGCCAAGATCAGAATTTACCAGATACGCAGTATTTT.